These T cell receptor beta chains were read from a single sample in a study of T cell repertoires in cytomegalovirus infection. MiXCR, run by TCRdb on the reads, gives a single entry per CDR3 protein. The top ten clones hold roughly an eighth of a sample with about 440,000 distinct CDR3 sequences, under 40% of them seen once. The material sequenced was PBMCs. These receptors were collected from a human donor in good health (CMV status not recorded). Some clones in this sample may be carry-over from other donors' samples. Both conserved end residues are part of each CDR3. Fields, in order: J gene, D gene, clone size, V gene, CDR3 protein, CDR3 DNA. A D gene is named only where the DNA matches it firmly. Size tells how often a clone was seen (once, few, many) or the class of an expanded clone, and some rows leave it out.

J: TRBJ2-1
D: TRBD2
size: -
V: TRBV20-1
CDR3: CSASRPGLARVDEQFF
DNA: TGCAGTGCTAGCAGGCCGGGACTAGCGCGGGTGGATGAGCAGTTCTTC

J: TRBJ1-6
D: -
size: many
V: TRBV4-1
CDR3: CASSQVVYNSPLHF
DNA: TGCGCCAGCAGCCAGGTGGTCTATAATTCACCCCTCCACTTT

J: TRBJ2-3
D: -
size: medium-sized
V: TRBV7-2
CDR3: CASSYEGPTDTQYF
DNA: TGTGCCAGTTCCTATGAGGGGCCTACAGATACGCAGTATTTT

J: TRBJ2-3
D: TRBD1
size: few
V: TRBV24-1
CDR3: CATSDNSLRGHGNTDTQYF
DNA: TGTGCCACCAGTGATAACTCTCTCAGGGGGCACGGGAACACAGATACGCAGTATTTT

J: TRBJ1-2
D: TRBD1
size: few
V: TRBV5-1
CDR3: CASSLDRAYGYTF
DNA: TGCGCCAGCAGCCTCGACAGGGCTTATGGCTACACCTTC

J: TRBJ2-2
D: -
size: -
V: TRBV19
CDR3: CASRWSLVGELLF
DNA: TGTGCCAGTAGGTGGAGTTTGGTCGGGGAGCTTTTGTTT

J: TRBJ1-1
D: TRBD1
size: -
V: TRBV19
CDR3: CASGQGFTEAFF
DNA: TGTGCCAGCGGACAGGGGTTCACTGAAGCTTTCTTT

J: TRBJ2-7
D: TRBD2
size: -
V: TRBV7-6
CDR3: CASSPQSGGSYEQYF
DNA: TGTGCCAGCAGCCCTCAGTCGGGAGGTTCCTACGAGCAGTACTTC

J: TRBJ1-1
D: -
size: -
V: TRBV6-1
CDR3: CASSEGAANTEAFF
DNA: TGTGCCAGCAGTGAAGGGGCAGCGAACACTGAAGCTTTCTTT

J: TRBJ1-5
D: -
size: many
V: TRBV7-2
CDR3: CASSPRGGGNQPQHF
DNA: TGTGCCAGCAGCCCAAGAGGAGGGGGCAATCAGCCCCAGCATTTT

J: TRBJ1-2
D: -
size: many
V: TRBV4-1
CDR3: CASSQEPAKGWGYTF
DNA: TGCGCCAGCAGCCAAGAGCCAGCAAAAGGCTGGGGCTACACCTTC

J: TRBJ1-1
D: -
size: -
V: TRBV5-6
CDR3: CASSLVQGPAEAFF
DNA: TGTGCCAGCAGCTTGGTTCAGGGGCCAGCTGAAGCTTTCTTT

J: TRBJ2-3
D: -
size: few
V: TRBV19
CDR3: CASSPAWGGDTQYF
DNA: TGTGCCAGTAGTCCAGCCTGGGGTGGAGATACGCAGTATTTT

J: TRBJ2-1
D: TRBD1
size: -
V: TRBV27
CDR3: CASSWGKQGTVRESNEQFF
DNA: TGTGCCAGCAGTTGGGGAAAACAGGGGACAGTTCGGGAATCCAATGAGCAGTTCTTC

J: TRBJ2-7
D: -
size: few
V: TRBV4-1
CDR3: CASSQDGRYYYEQYF
DNA: TGCGCCAGCAGCCAAGACGGCCGATATTACTACGAGCAGTACTTC

J: TRBJ1-6
D: -
size: -
V: TRBV12-3/TRBV12-4
CDR3: CASSLRGVTNSPLQF
DNA: TGTGCCAGCAGTTTAAGGGGGGTGACCAATTCACCCCTCCAATTT

J: TRBJ2-3
D: -
size: -
V: TRBV6-8
CDR3: CASSYSGVTSTDTQSF
DNA: TGTGCCAGCAGTTATAGCGGCGTCACTAGCACAGATACGCAGTCTTTT

J: TRBJ2-7
D: -
size: -
V: TRBV14
CDR3: CASSQSRRSGEQYF
DNA: TGTGCCAGCAGCCAATCGAGACGCTCGGGAGAGCAGTACTTC

J: TRBJ1-5
D: -
size: -
V: TRBV7-8
CDR3: CASSLSGRNNHPQHF
DNA: TGTGCCAGCAGCCTGTCGGGACGGAACAATCATCCCCAGCATTTT

J: TRBJ1-2
D: -
size: few
V: TRBV6-2/TRBV6-3
CDR3: CASSTPGKNYGYTF
DNA: TGTGCCAGCAGTACCCCAGGGAAAAACTATGGCTACACCTTC

J: TRBJ1-2
D: -
size: -
V: TRBV19
CDR3: CATWAGGSHYGYTF
DNA: TGTGCCACCTGGGCCGGAGGATCTCACTATGGCTACACCTTC

J: TRBJ1-5
D: TRBD1
size: many
V: TRBV7-2
CDR3: CASSLDGTEFQPQHF
DNA: TGTGCCAGCAGCTTAGATGGGACAGAGTTTCAGCCCCAGCATTTT

J: TRBJ2-7
D: -
size: -
V: TRBV25-1
CDR3: CASSEYLSGQRSTYEQYF
DNA: TGTGCCAGCAGTGAATATTTAAGCGGACAGCGATCAACCTACGAGCAGTACTTC

J: TRBJ2-6
D: TRBD1
size: once
V: TRBV29-1
CDR3: CSVTGTGPGANVLTF
DNA: TGCAGCGTAACTGGGACAGGGCCTGGGGCCAACGTCCTGACTTTC

J: TRBJ1-6
D: -
size: -
V: TRBV7-3
CDR3: CASSLTNGFESPLHF
DNA: TGTGCCAGCAGCTTAACGAACGGATTTGAGTCACCCCTCCACTTT

J: TRBJ2-3
D: -
size: -
V: TRBV20-1
CDR3: CSASGGNTQYF
DNA: TGCAGTGCTAGCGGCGGGAATACGCAGTATTTT

J: TRBJ1-2
D: -
size: few
V: TRBV4-1
CDR3: CASSQVQGDGGYTF
DNA: TGCGCCAGCAGCCAAGTGCAGGGAGATGGTGGCTACACCTTC

J: TRBJ2-4
D: -
size: few
V: TRBV27
CDR3: CASRTLDSQTKNIQYF
DNA: TGTGCCAGCAGAACTCTCGACAGTCAGACCAAAAACATTCAGTACTTC

J: TRBJ2-3
D: -
size: -
V: TRBV6-2/TRBV6-3
CDR3: CASSPRRGAPDTQYF
DNA: TGTGCCAGCAGCCCACGTCGGGGGGCTCCAGATACGCAGTATTTT

J: TRBJ2-2
D: -
size: -
V: TRBV6-6
CDR3: CASSRPRGLTGELFF
DNA: TGTGCCAGCAGTAGACCGCGAGGGTTGACCGGGGAGCTGTTTTTT

J: TRBJ1-3
D: -
size: -
V: TRBV4-1
CDR3: CASSQDTGSNTIYF
DNA: TGCGCCAGCAGCCAAGATACGGGTTCCAACACCATATATTTT

J: TRBJ2-7
D: TRBD1
size: -
V: TRBV20-1
CDR3: CSATTRQGAYEQYF
DNA: TGCAGTGCCACTACCCGACAGGGAGCCTACGAGCAGTACTTC

J: TRBJ1-6
D: -
size: -
V: TRBV28
CDR3: CASFRGPGAHSPLHF
DNA: TGTGCCAGCTTTAGAGGCCCAGGGGCGCATTCACCCCTCCACTTT

J: TRBJ1-2
D: TRBD1
size: -
V: TRBV7-2
CDR3: CASSLIPGQGDVYTF
DNA: TGTGCCAGCAGCTTAATTCCGGGACAGGGGGATGTCTACACCTTC

J: TRBJ2-1
D: -
size: -
V: TRBV12-3/TRBV12-4
CDR3: CASSHAGAEQFF
DNA: TGTGCCAGCAGCCATGCGGGGGCTGAGCAGTTCTTC

J: TRBJ1-1
D: -
size: -
V: TRBV25-1
CDR3: CASSPGGVKGTEAFF
DNA: TGTGCCAGCAGTCCCGGAGGAGTCAAGGGCACTGAAGCTTTCTTT

J: TRBJ1-1
D: -
size: -
V: TRBV7-2
CDR3: CASSLGPSVNTEAFF
DNA: TGTGCCAGCAGCTTGGGCCCCTCGGTGAACACTGAAGCTTTCTTT

J: TRBJ2-1
D: -
size: once
V: TRBV5-1
CDR3: CASRLRRRGYNEQFF
DNA: TGCGCCAGCAGACTCCGAAGGAGGGGGTACAATGAGCAGTTCTTC

J: TRBJ1-4
D: -
size: -
V: TRBV10-2
CDR3: CASSEGGKLVF
DNA: TGTGCCAGCAGTGAGGGCGGAAAACTGGTTTTT

J: TRBJ2-1
D: TRBD1
size: many
V: TRBV12-3/TRBV12-4
CDR3: CASSARTGLAGQFF
DNA: TGTGCCAGCAGTGCCCGGACAGGCCTCGCTGGGCAGTTCTTC

J: TRBJ2-1
D: -
size: few
V: TRBV5-5
CDR3: CASSFDTGWVNNEQFF
DNA: TGTGCCAGCAGCTTCGATACAGGGTGGGTAAACAATGAGCAGTTCTTC

J: TRBJ2-2
D: TRBD1
size: -
V: TRBV5-1
CDR3: CASSPGDRATGELFF
DNA: TGCGCCAGCAGCCCGGGGGACAGGGCAACCGGGGAGCTGTTTTTT

J: TRBJ1-6
D: -
size: few
V: TRBV7-9
CDR3: CASSLDGDYNSPLHF
DNA: TGTGCCAGCAGCTTAGATGGGGATTATAATTCACCCCTCCACTTT

J: TRBJ2-2
D: -
size: few
V: TRBV28
CDR3: CASRRTTANTGELFF
DNA: TGTGCCAGCAGGCGGACGACAGCGAACACCGGGGAGCTGTTTTTT

J: TRBJ1-3
D: -
size: -
V: TRBV6-6
CDR3: CASTGGFGNTIYF
DNA: TGTGCCAGCACGGGAGGGTTCGGAAACACCATATATTTT

J: TRBJ2-5
D: TRBD2
size: -
V: TRBV11-2
CDR3: CASGAGGREETQYF
DNA: TGTGCCAGCGGTGCCGGGGGGAGGGAAGAGACCCAGTACTTC

J: TRBJ2-7
D: TRBD1
size: few
V: TRBV5-1
CDR3: CASSLDWDRFYEQYF
DNA: TGCGCCAGCAGCTTGGATTGGGACAGGTTCTACGAGCAGTACTTC

J: TRBJ2-7
D: TRBD1
size: many
V: TRBV2
CDR3: CASRPGQGYEQYF
DNA: TGTGCCAGCAGGCCAGGACAGGGCTACGAGCAGTACTTC

J: TRBJ2-3
D: -
size: many
V: TRBV7-2
CDR3: CASSPRRSLGTDTQYF
DNA: TGTGCCAGCAGCCCTAGGCGCAGCCTGGGCACAGATACGCAGTATTTT

J: TRBJ2-3
D: -
size: many
V: TRBV7-2
CDR3: CASSPFRGPTDTQYF
DNA: TGTGCCAGCAGCCCTTTTCGGGGGCCCACAGATACGCAGTATTTT

J: TRBJ1-3
D: TRBD1
size: -
V: TRBV11-3
CDR3: CASSLGDSSGNTIYF
DNA: TGTGCCAGCAGCTTAGGGGACAGCTCTGGAAACACCATATATTTT